This T cell receptor (beta chain) was sequenced during a study of shared clonotypes between healthy human individuals (dated by TCRdb to 2018 to 2020). Study-wide context: The cohort comprised two women and a few men aged 18 to 49 years. Libraries were prepared and TCR repertoires were sequenced by different laboratories using diverse techniques, in order to increase sequencing depth and limit assay-specific biases. Per donor, leukapheresis produced somewhere between about 0.85 and 8.9 billion PBMCs. Per donor, three plates each were used for CD4 naive and CD4 memory, two for CD8 naive, and one for CD8 memory. To estimate repertoire size and how much clonotypes are shared between individuals, the study performed deep sequencing of blood TCR repertoires from a few healthy adults.

Using the deep immunoSEQ assay, multiplex PCR amplified TCR CDR3 regions from genomic DNA. Extracted genomic DNA from each cell subset was distributed evenly across all wells of several immunoSEQ 96-well plates, and each plate was treated as a replicate. For sorted subsets, each replicate PCR was loaded with 200 ng genomic DNA, equivalent to some 31,000 T cell genomes. The purified libraries were quantified using a Qubit 3.0 fluorometer, sized with a Bioanalyzer 2100, and then quantified again using the KAPA Library Quantification kit. Each immunoSEQ 96-well plate was sequenced on its own single-read 150-cycle Illumina NextSeq 550 flow cell. The study's own analysis went as follows. Because only junctional sequences without quality scores were contained in the immunoSEQ output, filtering matching that applied to full-length reads could not be performed. To assign V/J genes and CDR3, sequences were annotated using PyIR, a Python wrapper for IgBLAST v1.9, with IMGT germline references. Any read was removed if the V/J assignment was weak (E-value above 1e-6), the CDR3 was missing, or the read contained stop codons, out-of-frame junctions, or ambiguous translated residues. V3J clonotypes were defined by identical inferred V gene, J gene, and CDR3 amino acid sequence. To compute the percentage overlap between repertoires, the number of shared unique clonotypes was divided by the size of the smaller repertoire. Repertoire richness was assessed with RTK rarefaction, the Chao1 estimator, and Recon v2.1 estimates of unobserved clonotypes. For all TCRbeta clonotypes obtained by the gDNA method from a few donors, generation probabilities were computed with OLGA. TCRdb re-hosts the immuneACCESS table, in-frame sequences only. Its copies lack some clones; in the studies checked, an unresolved V gene accounts for under half of them, and the cause for the rest is not known. For V, J and clone size, that table is used; D and trimming come from the DNA. Across this sample there are around 2,100,000 clones, with less than 95% seen only once. The ten largest account for 1.2% of the sample.

For the CD8 naive samples, CD45RO-negative cells were positively selected for CCR7, yielding a CD45RA+CCR7+ population from which TemRA cells were excluded. The donors were healthy, HIV-negative adults with no recently reported acute infections or vaccinations. Only Caucasian adults living in Nashville, Tennessee, USA were represented among the donors. Blood was collected by leukapheresis, and PBMCs were isolated by Ficoll-Histopaque density gradient centrifugation and then cryopreserved in liquid nitrogen vapor phase. Purity and quantity of every magnetically sorted T cell population were checked by analytical flow cytometry. Genomic DNA was isolated from every sorted fraction and measured by UV absorbance on a Nanodrop 2000c. The CDR3 starts with the cysteine, ends with the phenylalanine, and has 11 residues. Only the CDR3 DNA is retained, 33 bases long and in frame from the first base. V is cut by 7 bases and J by 10 bases, and the space between the germline ends is 13 bases. The germline V gene provides CDR1 SGDLS and CDR2 YYNGEE.

Notes on this clone: Its antigen target is currently unknown. Base-call qualities are not available, and no considerably larger clone is one nucleotide away.

Here is what the overall study found, with its caveats: Estimated clonotype richness was generally larger for naive than for memory subsets. Rarefaction of sorted-subset datasets indicated incomplete sequencing despite the large sequencing depth. Based on pairwise subsampling, the degree of clonotype sharing among donors was expected to be affected by sequencing depth. Clonotypes shared by all four sorted-subset donors showed higher generation probabilities than non-shared clonotypes. Sampling was restricted to blood, and TCR repertoires in tissues likely differ from the TCR repertoires found in blood. The genetic and exposure-history diversity represented was limited by the small number of donors. Sharing across a few donors was observed for approximately 4.6% of naive CD4, around 3.5% of naive CD8, 2% to 2.5% of memory CD4, and roughly 0.4% of memory CD8 clonotypes.

Specimen: naive CD8+ T cells sorted from blood. The cell subset or site tag for this specimen amounts to: CD45RA+CCR7+. The sequence derives from a man aged 18 to 30 in good health. The chain was built from TRBV9 and TRBJ2-3; a weak D assignment points to TRBD2 (6 bases agree). The sequenced DNA is TGTGCCAGCGGTTGGGCGGGATCGCAGTATTTT. It encodes CASGWAGSQYF.